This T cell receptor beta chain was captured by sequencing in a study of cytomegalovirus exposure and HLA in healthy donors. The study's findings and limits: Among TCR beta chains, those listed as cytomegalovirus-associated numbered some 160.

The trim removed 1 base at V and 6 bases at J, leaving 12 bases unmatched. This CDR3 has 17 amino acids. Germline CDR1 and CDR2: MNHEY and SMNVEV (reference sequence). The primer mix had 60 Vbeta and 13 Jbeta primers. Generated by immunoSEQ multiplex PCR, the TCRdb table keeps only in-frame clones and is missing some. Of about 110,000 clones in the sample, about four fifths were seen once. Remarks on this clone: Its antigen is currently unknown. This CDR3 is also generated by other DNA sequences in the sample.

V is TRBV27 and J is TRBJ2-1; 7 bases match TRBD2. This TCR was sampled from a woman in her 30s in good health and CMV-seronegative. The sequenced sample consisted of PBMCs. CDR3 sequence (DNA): TGTGCCAGCAGTTTATGGCTGTGGGGCGGGAGTGGCAATGAGCAGTTCTTC. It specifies CASSLWLWGGSGNEQFF.